Following are 26 T cell receptor beta chains from one sample sequenced in a study of cytomegalovirus exposure and HLA in healthy donors. The table came from immunoSEQ multiplex PCR; TCRdb's copy has only in-frame clones and leaves some out. The sample lists about 140,000 clones, about 91% occurring once. The material sequenced was PBMCs. These receptors all stem from a young man in good health and CMV-seropositive.

The chain carries TRBV30 and TRBJ2-7; perhaps TRBD1 as D (5 bases). Germline CDR1 reads GTSNPN; CDR2 reads SVGIG (reference sequence). The CDR3 sequence is 13 residues long. Trimming took off 2 bases at V and 3 bases at J, with 11 bases between the two ends. DNA of the CDR3: TGTGCCTGGAGTACCGGACACCACTACGAGCAGTACTTC. Protein product: CAWSTGHHYEQYF.

In this sample, this clone turned up a few times. The V gene is TRBV5-4, the J gene TRBJ2-7, with D maybe TRBD1 (5 bases). V dropped 4 bases and J dropped 6 bases, with 17 bases sitting between them. This CDR3 spans 14 amino acids. CDR1 is SGHNT, CDR2 YYREEE, per germline (reference sequence). The CDR3 bases are TGTGCCAGCAGCCCGAGGCCACAGGTAGGCGAGCAGTACTTC. Protein sequence: CASSPRPQVGEQYF.

The J gene is TRBJ2-7, the V gene TRBV18; weak D call: TRBD2 (5 bases). The CDR3 is 11 residues long. The V end was cut by 4 bases, the J end by 7 bases, with 8 bases between. Germline CDR1 is KGHSH and CDR2 is LQKENI. The CDR3 DNA sequence: TGTGCCAGCTCACAGACGGGGGAGCAGTACTTC. Protein product: CASSQTGEQYF.

The V call is TRBV2, the J call TRBJ1-2, with D possibly being TRBD1 (5 bases). Germline V CDR1 and CDR2: SNHLY, FYNNEI. The CDR3 loop spans 13 amino acids. V gave up 7 bases and J gave up 5 bases, with 14 bases separating them. The CDR3 here is CASIEDRPYGYTF. Here the CDR3 DNA reads TGTGCCAGCATCGAAGACAGACCTTATGGCTACACCTTC.

The chain links TRBV14 to TRBJ2-3, with TRBD2 matching 7 bases. CDR1 and CDR2 from the germline V gene are SGHDN and FVKESK. V shed 4 bases and J 6 bases; nucleotides not matched to a gene: 10. This CDR3 contains 15 residues. In DNA form, the CDR3 reads TGTGCCAGCAGCCGGCGGGGGAGGTCAAGGGATACGCAGTATTTT. This gives the protein CASSRRGRSRDTQYF.

The V gene is TRBV18, the J gene TRBJ2-7; 7 nucleotides match TRBD1. Germline CDR1 KGHSH, CDR2 LQKENI. The CDR3 length is 13 residues. With V trimmed by 6 bases and J by 5 bases, 7 bases remained unmatched. In nucleotides, the CDR3 is TGTGCCAGCTCTATGACAGGGTTTGACGAGCAGTACTTC. Translation: CASSMTGFDEQYF.

V and J are TRBV6-5 and TRBJ1-1; maybe TRBD1 (6 bases). V was pared by 6 bases and J by 5 bases, with 13 bases between. The CDR3 loop spans 13 amino acids. Per germline, CDR1 MNHEY and CDR2 SVGAGI. The CDR3 DNA reads TGTGCCAGCAGAGGGGGGGTGGGAACTGAAGCTTTCTTT. It specifies CASRGGVGTEAFF.

The J gene is TRBJ1-5, the V gene TRBV7-9; the D is unclear. Germline assignment: CDR1 SEHNR and CDR2 FQNEAQ (reference sequence). CDR3 length: 15 amino acids. V lost 5 bases and J lost 0, with 11 bases in between. The CDR3 bases are TGTGCCAGCAGCCCGCTGGCCTCTAGCAATCAGCCCCAGCATTTT. Translation gives CASSPLASSNQPQHF.

The chain couples TRBV28 to TRBJ2-5; TRBD2 might be the D (6 bases). The CDR3 spans 14 residues. Trimming cost V 4 bases and J 4 bases, with 13 bases left between them. The germline CDR1 and CDR2 sequences are MDHEN and SYDVKM. Written as DNA, the CDR3 is TGTGCCAGCAGTTCCCCGACTAGTGTAGAGACCCAGTACTTC. Protein product: CASSSPTSVETQYF.

The chain is built from TRBV28 and TRBJ2-2, with TRBD2 identical over 7 bases. The CDR3 loop spans 15 amino acids. V was clipped by 7 bases and J by 4 bases; unmatched bases: 9. CDR1 is MDHEN and CDR2 is SYDVKM in the germline V gene. Here the CDR3 DNA reads TGTGCCAGCACCAGACGGGGGGATCGCACCGGGGAGCTGTTTTTT. Its protein is CASTRRGDRTGELFF.

This clone has a single count. This chain connects TRBV9 to TRBJ2-5, with D maybe TRBD1 (5 bases). CDR3 length: 17 residues. In germline, CDR1 is SGDLS, CDR2 YYNGEE. Trimming took off 0 bases at V and 4 bases at J, with 19 bases between the two ends. The CDR3 loop is CASSVAAVGGAGETQYF. In DNA, the CDR3 is TGTGCCAGCAGCGTAGCTGCAGTTGGTGGGGCCGGAGAGACCCAGTACTTC.

The V gene is TRBV19, the J gene TRBJ1-5, with TRBD1 matching 8 bases. The CDR3 contains 15 residues. Looked up from germline, CDR1 is LNHDA and CDR2 is SQIVND (reference sequence). Unmatched junction bases numbered 4, after V lost 5 bases and J lost 1 base. The CDR3 DNA sequence: TGTGCCAGTAGTGGGACAGGCCTCAGCAATCAGCCCCAGCATTTT. Its translation: CASSGTGLSNQPQHF.

The chain carries TRBV15 and TRBJ1-2, with D possibly being TRBD1 (5 bases). Per the germline V gene, CDR1 is LNHNV and CDR2 is YYDKDF (reference sequence). Deletions cut 4 bases from V and 5 bases from J, with 11 bases between. The CDR3 totals 13 residues. In DNA form, the CDR3 reads TGTGCCACCAGCAATCAGGGAGGGTATGGCTACACCTTC. As protein: CATSNQGGYGYTF.

This clone has just a few counts. The rearrangement joins TRBV15 to TRBJ1-2, with D perhaps TRBD1 (6 bases). The germline V gene encodes CDR1 LNHNV and CDR2 YYDKDF (reference sequence). There are 13 residues in the CDR3. Trimming removed 3 bases at V and 5 bases at J, with 10 bases between. The CDR3 DNA is TGTGCCACCAGCAGGGACAGCATTTATGGCTACACCTTC. It codes for CATSRDSIYGYTF.

The CDR3, as DNA: TGTGCCAGCAGCGTCGCGGATACCTACAATGAGCAGTTCTTC. Its protein is CASSVADTYNEQFF. The chain combines TRBV9 with TRBJ2-1; D is ambiguous. CDR1 is SGDLS and CDR2 is YYNGEE in the germline V gene. The CDR3 has 14 amino acids. V lost 2 bases to trimming and J lost 2 bases, with 8 bases between them.

This sequence joins TRBV28 and TRBJ2-7; 8 nucleotides agree with TRBD1. The V and J ends lost 6 bases and 2 bases, in that order; junction bases with no gene match: 9. The CDR3 is 15 amino acids. Germline lookup yields CDR1 MDHEN and CDR2 SYDVKM. The CDR3 sequence is CASSPWDRPTYEQYF. The CDR3 DNA is TGTGCCAGCAGCCCTTGGGACAGGCCTACCTACGAGCAGTACTTC.

The V and J genes are TRBV5-1 and TRBJ2-2; 15 bases are shared with TRBD2. Germline values: CDR1 SGHRS, CDR2 YFSETQ. Germline trimming cut 0 bases from V and 4 bases from J; bases unmatched to any gene: 4. The CDR3 has 18 residues. DNA for the CDR3: TGCGCCAGCAGCTTGGGAGGACTAGCGGGAGGGACCACCGGGGAGCTGTTTTTT. This encodes CASSLGGLAGGTTGELFF.

The CDR3 here is CASSLEGSPRPREQYF. CDR3 nucleotides: TGTGCCAGCAGTTTGGAGGGTTCGCCCCGTCCTCGTGAGCAGTACTTC. The chain couples TRBV28 to TRBJ2-7; D possibly corresponds to TRBD2 (6 bases). Germline lookup yields CDR1 MDHEN and CDR2 SYDVKM. The CDR3 length is 16 residues. V lost 3 bases and J lost 7, with 22 bases in between.

This clone was detected a few times. CDR3 DNA: TGCGCCAGCAGAGGGACAGGGGCCTACGAGCAGTACTTC. Protein: CASRGTGAYEQYF. J is TRBJ2-7 and V is TRBV4-1; 10 positions agree with TRBD1. Losses at the gene ends were 6 bases for V and 2 bases for J; bases not matched to a gene: 1. The CDR3 consists of 13 residues. Germline values: CDR1 MGHRA, CDR2 YSYEKL.

V gene TRBV28 combines with J gene TRBJ2-7; 7 bases match TRBD1. Per germline, CDR1 MDHEN and CDR2 SYDVKM. V gave up 6 bases and J gave up 3 bases; unmatched junction bases: 14. The CDR3 runs 16 residues. The CDR3 loop reads CASRSSRGKPFYEQYF. DNA of the CDR3: TGTGCCAGCAGATCAAGCAGGGGGAAGCCCTTCTACGAGCAGTACTTC. Full variable domain (missing parts from reference TRBV28 and TRBJ2-7): DVKVTQSSRYLVKRTGEKVFLECVQDMDHENMFWYRQDPGLGLRLIYFSYDVKMKEKGDIPEGYSVSREKKERFSLILESASTNQTSMYLCASRSSRGKPFYEQYFGPGTRLTVT.

The J gene is TRBJ1-1, the V gene TRBV6-1, with D unresolved. The CDR3 has 14 residues. The V gene's germline CDR1 is MNHNS and CDR2 SASEGT. The V gene lost 4 bases and the J gene lost 0 bases, with 9 bases spanning the gap. The CDR3 nucleotides are TGTGCCAGCAGTGCCAACAGAATGAACACTGAAGCTTTCTTT. This gives the protein CASSANRMNTEAFF.

V and J are TRBV6-4 and TRBJ2-3; 8 nucleotides agree with TRBD1. This CDR3 has 15 amino acids. Germline lookup yields CDR1 MRHNA and CDR2 SNTAGT. Losses at the gene ends were 5 bases for V and 8 bases for J; bases not matched to a gene: 12. The CDR3 loop reads CASSIKQGESATQYF. The CDR3 DNA reads TGTGCCAGCAGTATTAAACAGGGGGAGAGCGCTACGCAGTATTTT.

The chain links TRBV7-9 to TRBJ1-2; D remains ambiguous. This CDR3 is built from 14 residues. The germline V gene encodes CDR1 SEHNR and CDR2 FQNEAQ (reference sequence). V lost 0 bases to trimming and J lost 7 bases, with 12 bases between them. This CDR3 is CASSLAGQALGYTF. CDR3 nucleotide sequence: TGTGCCAGCAGCTTAGCCGGCCAAGCGCTTGGCTACACCTTC.

The gene calls are TRBV5-1 and TRBJ1-1; unclear D gene. CDR1 and CDR2 (germline): SGHRS, YFSETQ. Trimming removed 4 bases at V and 7 bases at J, with 11 bases between. There are 12 residues in the CDR3. CDR3 loop: CASSLGRDEAFF. CDR3 DNA sequence: TGCGCCAGCAGCCTCGGACGGGATGAAGCTTTCTTT.

The V gene is TRBV6-5, the J gene TRBJ1-2; 8 nucleotides agree with TRBD1. The CDR3 contains 15 residues. With 7 bases clipped from V and 12 bases from J, the junction kept 19 bases outside the gene matches. CDR1 and CDR2 (germline): MNHEY, SVGAGI. The CDR3: CASTPSPRGQGPNTF. The CDR3 DNA is TGTGCCAGCACTCCTTCCCCCCGAGGACAGGGCCCCAACACCTTC.

The chain combines TRBV10-2 with TRBJ1-5, with TRBD1 identical over 10 bases. Losses at the gene ends were 6 bases for V and 7 bases for J; bases not matched to a gene: 6. There are 14 residues in the CDR3. Germline assignment: CDR1 WSHSY and CDR2 SAAADI. The CDR3 region has the DNA TGCGCCAGCAGAGACAGGGGGCTTGGACAGCCCCAGCATTTT. Translating gives CASRDRGLGQPQHF.